A selection of T cell receptor beta chains follows, all from one sample in a study of blood T cells in healthy people across ages. TCRdb independently ran MiXCR on the 5' RACE reads; one entry per CDR3 protein. The repertoire holds approximately 1.5 million distinct CDR3 sequences, with about 32% as singletons. The sample was blood. All receptors come from a woman aged 25 to 45 in good health. Each CDR3 is given with its conserved first and last residue. D genes are given only for firm matches. Expanded clones are given a class, and other clones once, few, many or no size at all.

TRBD1 NA TRBJ2-7 TRBV11-2 CASSARQGYEQYF TGTGCCAGCAGCGCACGACAGGGTTACGAGCAGTACTTC
NA few TRBJ2-7 TRBV11-2 CASSLGSFPLYEQYF TGTGCCAGCAGCTTAGGGTCCTTCCCCCTCTACGAGCAGTACTTC
NA few TRBJ1-5 TRBV20-1 CSARDSGTAAEYSNQPQHF TGCAGTGCTAGAGACTCCGGGACCGCCGCGGAGTATAGCAATCAGCCCCAGCATTTT
NA NA TRBJ1-1 TRBV20-1 CSARREGPKSEAFF TGCAGTGCTAGGAGGGAGGGTCCCAAGTCTGAAGCTTTCTTT
TRBD1 NA TRBJ2-5 TRBV5-1 CASSPTTGTVGETQYF TGCGCCAGCAGCCCCACAACCGGGACAGTAGGGGAGACCCAGTACTTC
TRBD2 NA TRBJ2-1 TRBV3-1 CASSQDGSGINNEQFF TGTGCCAGCAGCCAAGATGGTAGCGGGATAAACAATGAGCAGTTCTTC
TRBD2 NA TRBJ2-1 TRBV28 CASSPAGGPNEQFF TGTGCCAGCAGTCCAGCGGGAGGGCCAAATGAGCAGTTCTTC
TRBD1 NA TRBJ1-4 TRBV10-3 CAIGTGGREKLFF TGTGCCATCGGCACAGGGGGTAGGGAAAAACTGTTTTTT
TRBD2 few TRBJ2-7 TRBV20-1 CSARGERLAGPTYEQYF TGCAGTGCTAGAGGGGAAAGACTAGCGGGACCCACCTACGAGCAGTACTTC
NA NA TRBJ2-5 TRBV6-1 CASRTRSQETQYF TGTGCCAGCAGGACCCGTTCCCAAGAGACCCAGTACTTC
NA few TRBJ2-6 TRBV7-9 CASSSRISGANVLTF TGTGCCAGCAGCTCGAGAATTTCTGGGGCCAACGTCCTGACTTTC
NA NA TRBJ1-6 TRBV18 CASSPGQLNNSPLHF TGTGCCAGCTCACCTGGACAGCTTAATAATTCACCCCTCCACTTT
NA NA TRBJ1-2 TRBV14 CASSQVDRPTNYGYTF TGTGCCAGCAGCCAAGTAGACAGACCTACTAACTATGGCTACACCTTC
NA NA TRBJ2-1 TRBV7-6 CASSLSTAPPYNEQFF TGTGCCAGCAGCTTAAGCACCGCACCTCCATACAATGAGCAGTTCTTC
TRBD2 NA TRBJ2-3 TRBV12-3/TRBV12-4 CASSPEGLVADTQYF TGTGCCAGCAGTCCAGAGGGACTAGTGGCAGATACGCAGTATTTT
TRBD1 few TRBJ1-1 TRBV5-6 CASCLQGMGTEAFF TGTGCCAGCTGCCTACAGGGGATGGGCACTGAAGCTTTCTTT
NA NA TRBJ2-7 TRBV5-1 CASSFRTDTLVYEQYF TGCGCCAGCAGCTTCAGAACGGACACTTTAGTTTACGAGCAGTACTTC
TRBD2 many TRBJ2-3 TRBV7-2 CASNHIAGGPPVTQYF TGTGCCAGCAATCACATAGCGGGAGGCCCCCCAGTGACGCAGTATTTT
TRBD2 NA TRBJ2-7 TRBV6-6 CASSSGLDQGEQYF TGTGCCAGCAGTTCGGGACTAGATCAGGGCGAGCAGTACTTC
TRBD1 NA TRBJ2-7 TRBV28 CASRPGGESYEQYF TGTGCCAGCAGACCAGGGGGAGAGTCCTACGAGCAGTACTTC
NA few TRBJ1-1 TRBV2 CASRWAPGMSEAFF TGTGCCAGCAGATGGGCCCCCGGGATGTCTGAAGCTTTCTTT
TRBD2 many TRBJ2-1 TRBV6-1 CASSPPTSGRVDEQFF TGTGCCAGCAGCCCTCCGACTAGCGGGAGGGTCGATGAGCAGTTCTTC
NA NA TRBJ2-7 TRBV9 CASSVATAGIYEQYF TGTGCCAGCAGCGTAGCTACGGCGGGAATCTACGAGCAGTACTTC
NA NA TRBJ2-7 TRBV6-1 CASQPGIRIYEQYF TGTGCCAGTCAACCGGGAATTCGAATATACGAGCAGTACTTC
TRBD1 NA TRBJ2-1 TRBV3-1 CASSETTGYPYNEQFF TGTGCCAGCAGCGAGACGACAGGGTATCCCTACAATGAGCAGTTCTTC
NA many TRBJ2-3 TRBV4-2 CASSQDGEGELSDTQYF TGTGCCAGCAGCCAAGATGGTGAGGGGGAACTGTCAGATACGCAGTATTTT
NA few TRBJ1-4 TRBV3-1 CASSPPKNEKLFF TGTGCCAGCAGCCCCCCGAAAAATGAAAAACTGTTTTTT
TRBD1 NA TRBJ2-5 TRBV7-8 CASSLGPGQGEETQYF TGTGCCAGCAGCTTAGGACCGGGACAGGGCGAAGAGACCCAGTACTTC
TRBD1 few TRBJ1-2 TRBV6-2/TRBV6-3 CASRPAGTGGEVGYTF TGTGCCAGCAGGCCGGCCGGGACAGGGGGCGAGGTTGGCTACACCTTC
TRBD1 few TRBJ1-2 TRBV6-5 CASSYGTGEYGYTF TGTGCCAGCAGTTACGGGACAGGGGAGTATGGCTACACCTTC
NA few TRBJ2-7 TRBV6-2/TRBV6-3 CASSYPNEQYF TGTGCCAGCAGTTACCCGAACGAGCAGTACTTC
NA few TRBJ1-5 TRBV2 CASKVLGQGGQPQHF TGTGCCAGCAAGGTTCTCGGGCAGGGAGGGCAGCCCCAGCATTTT
NA NA TRBJ2-7 TRBV18 CASSPVSTYEQYF TGTGCCAGCTCACCGGTCAGTACCTACGAGCAGTACTTC
NA few TRBJ1-5 TRBV12-3/TRBV12-4 CASRAVNQPQHF TGTGCCAGCAGGGCTGTCAATCAGCCCCAGCATTTT
NA NA TRBJ2-1 TRBV7-7 CASSQNLRENEQFF TGTGCCAGCAGCCAGAACCTTCGGGAAAATGAGCAGTTCTTC
NA few TRBJ2-5 TRBV27 CASSLSREVMETQYF TGTGCCAGCAGTTTATCCAGGGAGGTAATGGAGACCCAGTACTTC
NA few TRBJ2-5 TRBV19 CASSPPYAQETQYF TGTGCCAGTAGTCCCCCCTATGCCCAAGAGACCCAGTACTTC
NA NA TRBJ1-3 TRBV4-1 CAGSQDWGLGNTIYF TGCGCCGGCAGCCAAGACTGGGGGCTTGGAAACACCATATATTTT
NA many TRBJ2-7 TRBV29-1 CSVRDWNYEQYF TGCAGCGTTCGGGACTGGAACTACGAGCAGTACTTC
NA many TRBJ1-2 TRBV20-1 CSARGQPSLGGYTF TGCAGTGCTAGAGGACAGCCCTCCCTGGGTGGCTACACCTTC
NA few TRBJ2-3 TRBV10-1 CASSESETGDTQYF TGCGCCAGCAGTGAGTCCGAGACGGGGGATACGCAGTATTTT
NA NA TRBJ1-2 TRBV28 CASSSVFYGYTF TGTGCCAGCAGTTCGGTCTTCTATGGCTACACCTTC
TRBD2 NA TRBJ2-7 TRBV4-1 CASSPTGTSGNYEQYF TGCGCCAGCAGCCCCACAGGCACTAGCGGAAATTACGAGCAGTACTTC
NA NA TRBJ2-1 TRBV9 CASSVARSNEQFF TGTGCCAGCAGCGTAGCGAGGAGCAATGAGCAGTTCTTC
NA NA TRBJ2-2 TRBV2 CASSRWTNGELFF TGTGCCAGCAGTCGGTGGACGAACGGGGAGCTGTTTTTT